This T cell receptor (beta chain) derives from a study of blood T cell repertoires in COVID-19. The wider study: Sites in the United States, Italy and Spain provided acute and convalescent COVID-19 samples. PBMCs, B-cell-depleted T cells, or T cells were the source of the cDNA or gDNA that made up the material.

Seattle-derived patients entered the study during active infection and were followed longitudinally. The CDR3 is 14 amino acids. Per the germline V gene, CDR1 is MNHNY and CDR2 is SVGAGI (reference sequence). Trimming took off 2 bases at V and 6 bases at J, with 14 bases between the two ends. In the original processing: Using reference gene primer amplification, nucleated cell counts were estimated. Sequencing was performed with immunoSEQ multiplex PCR; in TCRdb, only in-frame clones are kept and a portion is missing. That table is the source of V, J and clone size, and D and trimming were worked out from the DNA. The sample contains some 360,000 clones, about 90% of which appear only once. This clone has a handful of counts.

Sequenced sample: peripheral blood. The TCR comes from an older woman with COVID-19, enrolled during active disease. V and J are TRBV6-6 and TRBJ2-7; D is possibly TRBD1 (6 bases). DNA of the CDR3: TGTGCCAGCAGTTACAGCCCCCCAGGGGTCGAGCAGTACTTC. This encodes CASSYSPPGVEQYF.